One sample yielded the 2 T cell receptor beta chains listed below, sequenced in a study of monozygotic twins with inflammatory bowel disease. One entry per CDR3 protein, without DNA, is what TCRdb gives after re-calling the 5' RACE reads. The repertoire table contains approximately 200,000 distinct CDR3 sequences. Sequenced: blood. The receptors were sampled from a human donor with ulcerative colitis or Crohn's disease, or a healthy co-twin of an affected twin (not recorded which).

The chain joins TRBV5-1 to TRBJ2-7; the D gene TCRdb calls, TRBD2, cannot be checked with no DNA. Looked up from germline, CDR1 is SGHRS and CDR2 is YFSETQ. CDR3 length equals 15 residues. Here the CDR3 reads CASRSSGGNSYEQYF. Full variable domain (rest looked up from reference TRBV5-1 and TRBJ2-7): KAGVTQTPRYLIKTRGQQVTLSCSPISGHRSVSWYQQTPGQGLQFLFEYFSETQRNKGNFPGRFSGRQFSNSRSEMNVSTLELGDSALYLCASRSSGGNSYEQYFGPGTRLTVT.

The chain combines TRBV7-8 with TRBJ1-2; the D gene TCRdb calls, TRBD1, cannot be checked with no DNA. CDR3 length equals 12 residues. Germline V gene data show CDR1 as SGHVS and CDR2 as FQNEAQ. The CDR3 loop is CASSTQTGGHTF.